The 32 T cell receptor beta chains in this list originate from one sample, sequenced in a study of blood T cell repertoires in COVID-19. Clones were read by immunoSEQ multiplex PCR, and TCRdb kept only the in-frame ones, dropping some. The sample has 80,000 to 90,000 clones; approximately 78% are singletons. The sequencing input was peripheral blood. These receptors were obtained from a woman aged 80 or over with acute or convalescent COVID-19.

The chain employs TRBV27 and TRBJ1-5; TRBD1 is a possible D gene (6 bases). The CDR3 spans 14 residues. CDR1 and CDR2 (germline): MNHEY, SMNVEV (reference sequence). The V end lost 5 bases, the J end lost 7 bases, and 15 bases lay between the germline ends. The CDR3 protein is CASSDYRVGQPQHF. CDR3 in DNA: TGTGCCAGCAGTGACTACAGGGTCGGCCAGCCCCAGCATTTT.

The gene calls are TRBV5-6 and TRBJ2-2, with a tentative D call TRBD2 (6 bases). CDR1 is SGHDT and CDR2 is YYEEEE in the germline V gene. The V end lost 0 bases, the J end lost 7 bases, and 16 bases lay between the germline ends. This CDR3 is 16 amino acids long. CDR3 nucleotides: TGTGCCAGCAGCTTGGAAGGAGGGGCCCGGAGCGGGGAGCTGTTTTTT. It encodes CASSLEGGARSGELFF.

This clone has just a few counts. The chain is built from TRBV6-1 and TRBJ1-5; possible D gene TRBD1, 5 bases. V was clipped by 2 bases and J by 7 bases, with 12 bases between them. The length of the CDR3 is 14 residues. Germline-derived CDR1 and CDR2 are MNHNS and SASEGT. CDR3 nucleotide sequence: TGTGCCAGCAGTGAATCGGGGGGAGGGCAGCCCCAGCATTTT. It translates to CASSESGGGQPQHF.

This chain links TRBV19 with TRBJ1-5; 8 bases agree with TRBD1. This CDR3 spans 14 amino acids. CDR1 LNHDA and CDR2 SQIVND come from the germline V gene (reference sequence). V dropped 7 bases and J dropped 5; count of bases not matched to a gene: 7. Written as DNA, the CDR3 is TGTGCCAGTACCCCCGGACAGGGATATCAGCCCCAGCATTTT. Translating gives CASTPGQGYQPQHF.

The chain employs TRBV7-9 and TRBJ1-1, with D tentatively TRBD1 (5 bases). The CDR3 has 15 amino acids. Germline-derived CDR1 and CDR2 are SEHNR and FQNEAQ (reference sequence). The germline V and J ends were trimmed by 4 bases and 6 bases, with 18 bases remaining between them. CDR3 DNA: TGTGCCAGCAGCTCCCATGGGGCCGGGAGCGCTGAAGCTTTCTTT. Its protein product is CASSSHGAGSAEAFF. Based on the CDR3 plus reference TRBV7-9 and TRBJ1-1, the full variable domain is DTGVSQNPRHKITKRGQNVTFRCDPISEHNRLYWYRQTLGQGPEFLTYFQNEAQLEKSRLLSDRFSAERPKGSFSTLEIQRTEQGDSAMYLCASSSHGAGSAEAFFGQGTRLTVV.

The chain carries TRBV28 and TRBJ1-5, with D uncertain. Germline V gene sequence: CDR1 MDHEN, CDR2 SYDVKM. Trimming took off 2 bases at V and 3 bases at J, with 8 bases between the two ends. CDR3 length equals 14 residues. CDR3 in DNA: TGTGCCAGCAGTTTAGGAGGAGTCAATCAGCCCCAGCATTTT. The encoded protein is CASSLGGVNQPQHF. Filled out from reference TRBV28 and TRBJ1-5, the complete variable domain reads DVKVTQSSRYLVKRTGEKVFLECVQDMDHENMFWYRQDPGLGLRLIYFSYDVKMKEKGDIPEGYSVSREKKERFSLILESASTNQTSMYLCASSLGGVNQPQHFGDGTRLSIL.

The chain uses TRBV19 and TRBJ1-5; no clear D. The CDR3 has 13 residues. With 5 bases removed from V and 6 bases from J, the gap between germline ends came to 11 bases. CDR1 LNHDA and CDR2 SQIVND come from the germline V gene (reference sequence). CDR3 sequence reads: CASSWPGVQPQHF. CDR3 nucleotides: TGTGCCAGTAGTTGGCCCGGGGTTCAGCCCCAGCATTTT.

The J gene is TRBJ2-1, the V gene TRBV5-1; TRBD1 matches 7 bases. J was trimmed by 1 base and V by 4 bases; bases with no gene match: 5. The CDR3 spans 15 residues. CDR1 and CDR2 from the germline V gene are SGHRS and YFSETQ. The CDR3 DNA reads TGCGCCAGCAGCCTACGACAGGGATCCTACAATGAGCAGTTCTTC. Its protein is CASSLRQGSYNEQFF. Based on the CDR3 plus reference TRBV5-1 and TRBJ2-1, the full variable domain is KAGVTQTPRYLIKTRGQQVTLSCSPISGHRSVSWYQQTPGQGLQFLFEYFSETQRNKGNFPGRFSGRQFSNSRSEMNVSTLELGDSALYLCASSLRQGSYNEQFFGPGTRLTVL.

This chain connects TRBV28 to TRBJ1-6; D is unresolved. Germline lookup yields CDR1 MDHEN and CDR2 SYDVKM. The CDR3 covers 12 residues. Trimming removed 1 base from V and 15 bases from J, with 10 bases in between. CDR3 sequence: CASSLSPPLLHF. CDR3 DNA sequence: TGTGCCAGCAGTTTATCTCCCCCTCTCCTCCACTTT.

This chain joins TRBV19 and TRBJ1-2; 7 bases fit TRBD1. The CDR3 length is 13 residues. The germline V gene has CDR1 LNHDA and CDR2 SQIVND (reference sequence). V was clipped by 10 bases and J by 1 base; unmatched bases: 6. The CDR3 DNA reads TGTGCCACCCTAGGGACAGTTAACTATGGCTACACCTTC. This sequence encodes CATLGTVNYGYTF.

The chain is built from TRBV6-5 and TRBJ2-7; 9 bases match TRBD2. Unmatched junction bases numbered 1, after V lost 0 bases and J lost 4 bases. CDR3 length: 14 residues. Germline CDR1 and CDR2: MNHEY and SVGAGI. CDR3 loop: CASSYSSGGYEQYF. The CDR3 DNA reads TGTGCCAGCAGTTACTCTAGCGGGGGATACGAGCAGTACTTC.

The chain has TRBV2 and TRBJ2-5, with 9 bases aligning to TRBD2. CDR1 is SNHLY and CDR2 is FYNNEI in the germline V gene. This CDR3 has 16 amino acids. V shed 6 bases, J shed 3 bases, and the junction held 11 bases outside the gene matches. CDR3 coding DNA: TGTGCCAGCAGGAGGGATCTAGCGGGGCGAAAAGAGACCCAGTACTTC. Residues: CASRRDLAGRKETQYF.

The chain employs TRBV23-1 and TRBJ2-6, with TRBD1 matching over 7 bases. TRBV23-1 is noted as an ORF with a role that remains uncertain. The CDR3 length is 17 residues. The ends lost 4 bases at V and 4 bases at J; junction bases unmatched: 10. Here the CDR3 DNA reads TGCGCCAGCAGTCTCGGTCAGGGGGAAGCCGGGGCCAACGTCCTGACTTTC. Its translation: CASSLGQGEAGANVLTF.

J is TRBJ2-1 and V is TRBV10-3; D might be TRBD2 (7 bases). The CDR3 loop spans 10 amino acids. The V end was cut by 10 bases, the J end by 9 bases, with 10 bases between. The germline V gene has CDR1 ENHRY and CDR2 SYGVKD. The CDR3 spells CATGGPEQFF. The CDR3 DNA reads as TGTGCCACCGGGGGGCCTGAGCAGTTCTTC.

This clone is a singleton in its sample. The gene calls are TRBV20-1 and TRBJ2-1; TRBD2 aligns across 10 bases. Trimming at V came to 3 bases and at J to 4 bases, leaving 6 bases not matched to a gene. The CDR3 extends over 15 amino acids. Per germline, CDR1 DFQATT and CDR2 SNEGSKA (reference sequence). CDR3 region: CSASPSGLAYNEQFF. CDR3 DNA sequence: TGCAGTGCTAGTCCCTCGGGACTAGCGTACAATGAGCAGTTCTTC.

The rearrangement uses TRBV9 and TRBJ2-1, with TRBD2 identical over 10 bases. Trimming cost V 2 bases and J 16 bases; bases outside gene matches: 12. The CDR3 extends over 14 amino acids. Germline CDR1 SGDLS, CDR2 YYNGEE. The CDR3 sequence is CASSVPGLARVPFF. CDR3 bases: TGTGCCAGCAGCGTCCCGGGACTAGCGCGCGTCCCCTTCTTC.

The CDR3 protein is CASSLVTSGSSPRVKNIQYF. The CDR3 nucleotides are TGCGCCAGCAGCTTGGTAACTAGCGGGAGCTCCCCTAGGGTCAAAAACATTCAGTACTTC. This chain uses TRBV5-1 with TRBJ2-4, with 11 nucleotides matching TRBD2. The V segment lost 0 bases and the J segment 3 bases; nucleotides outside the gene matches: 14. CDR3 length: 20 amino acids. Germline values: CDR1 SGHRS, CDR2 YFSETQ. Full variable domain (rest looked up from reference TRBV5-1 and TRBJ2-4): KAGVTQTPRYLIKTRGQQVTLSCSPISGHRSVSWYQQTPGQGLQFLFEYFSETQRNKGNFPGRFSGRQFSNSRSEMNVSTLELGDSALYLCASSLVTSGSSPRVKNIQYFGAGTRLSVL.

The chain couples TRBV19 to TRBJ2-1; TRBD2 matches 8 bases. This CDR3 is 13 amino acids long. Trimming cost V 11 bases and J 7 bases; bases outside gene matches: 10. Germline CDR1 is LNHDA and CDR2 is SQIVND (reference sequence). The DNA for the CDR3 is TGTGCCGCCCGGGCTAGCGGGCCGAATGAGCAGTTCTTC. Translating gives CAARASGPNEQFF.

The V call is TRBV18, the J call TRBJ2-2; maybe TRBD2 (5 bases). The CDR3 contains 14 residues. The germline CDR1 and CDR2 sequences are KGHSH and LQKENI. Between the trimmed V and J ends, which lost 6 bases and 6 bases, there was a span of 14 bases. In DNA, the CDR3 is TGTGCCAGCTCCTTTACCGAGGGTGCCGGGGAGCTGTTTTTT. Its translation: CASSFTEGAGELFF.

This rearrangement joins TRBV15 to TRBJ2-1; D ambiguous. Germline-derived CDR1 and CDR2 are LNHNV and YYDKDF (reference sequence). V was trimmed by 0 bases and J by 5 bases, leaving 14 bases between them. The CDR3 covers 16 residues. The CDR3 DNA reads TGTGCCACCAGCAGAGATCGAACAGCTAAGCACAATGAGCAGTTCTTC. It codes for CATSRDRTAKHNEQFF.

The chain employs TRBV3-1 (or the pseudogene TRBV3-2) and TRBJ1-6; the D is unclear. The V gene lost 2 bases and the J gene lost 9 bases, with 8 bases spanning the gap. Per germline, CDR1 LGHDT and CDR2 YNNKEL (reference sequence). The CDR3 sequence is 13 residues long. In DNA, the CDR3 is TGTGCCAGCAGCCAAATGATCAGTTCACCCCTCCACTTT. It encodes CASSQMISSPLHF.

The V gene is TRBV19, the J gene TRBJ1-5; 9 bases fit TRBD1. Germline-derived CDR1 and CDR2 are LNHDA and SQIVND (reference sequence). J lost 6 bases, V lost 4 bases, and 10 bases had no gene match. This CDR3 spans 16 amino acids. The CDR3 DNA is TGTGCCAGTAGTACTCTCCGGGACAGGGTGAGTCAGCCCCAGCATTTT. It encodes CASSTLRDRVSQPQHF. Full variable domain (rest looked up from reference TRBV19 and TRBJ1-5): DGGITQSPKYLFRKEGQNVTLSCEQNLNHDAMYWYRQDPGQGLRLIYYSQIVNDFQKGDIAEGYSVSREKKESFPLTVTSAQKNPTAFYLCASSTLRDRVSQPQHFGDGTRLSIL.

The V and J genes are TRBV15 and TRBJ2-1; D remains unclear. The CDR3 sequence is 15 residues long. V lost 5 bases to trimming and J lost 4 bases, with 15 bases between them. Per germline, CDR1 LNHNV and CDR2 YYDKDF (reference sequence). CDR3 region: CATSPPRHNYNEQFF. CDR3 coding DNA: TGTGCCACCAGCCCGCCGCGACACAATTACAATGAGCAGTTCTTC.

This clone was counted a single time. The gene calls are TRBV6-5 and TRBJ2-7, with 9 positions matching TRBD2. The CDR3 extends over 13 amino acids. Looked up from germline, CDR1 is MNHEY and CDR2 is SVGAGI. The J segment lost 5 bases and the V segment lost 11 bases, leaving 10 bases of the junction unmatched. CDR3 sequence reads: CASRREGAHEQYF. Here the CDR3 DNA reads TGTGCCTCCCGGCGGGAGGGGGCCCACGAGCAGTACTTC.

V usage is TRBV7-2 and J usage is TRBJ2-7, with 8 bases aligning to TRBD2. From germline, CDR1 is SGHTA and CDR2 FQGNSA. V trimming: 2 bases; J trimming: 0 bases; junction bases outside the gene matches: 12. The CDR3 is 18 amino acids. The CDR3 DNA sequence: TGTGCCAGCAGCTTATACGCTAGTAGCGGGGCGAGCTCCTACGAGCAGTACTTC. It translates to CASSLYASSGASSYEQYF.

V gene TRBV3-1 (or the pseudogene TRBV3-2) combines with J gene TRBJ2-5; TRBD2 matches at 12 bases. Germline CDR1 reads LGHDT; CDR2 reads YNNKEL (reference sequence). The CDR3 totals 15 residues. The V segment lost 6 bases and the J segment 3 bases; nucleotides outside the gene matches: 5. The CDR3 DNA sequence: TGTGCCAGCAGTCAAACTAGCGGGGGGAAAGAGACCCAGTACTTC. Translated: CASSQTSGGKETQYF.

The chain carries TRBV14 and TRBJ2-2; 8 nucleotides line up with TRBD1. The CDR3 runs to 15 residues. Germline CDR1 SGHDN, CDR2 FVKESK. J gave up 5 bases and V 3 bases, and 5 bases lay outside the gene matches. This CDR3 reads CASSQRTGRTGELFF. DNA for the CDR3: TGTGCCAGCAGCCAGAGGACAGGGAGGACCGGGGAGCTGTTTTTT.

The chain carries TRBV6-1 and TRBJ1-3; tentative D call: TRBD1 (5 bases). The CDR3 has 16 residues. CDR1 is MNHNS and CDR2 is SASEGT in the germline V gene. V lost 3 bases, J lost 0 bases, and 12 bases lay in between. CDR3 DNA: TGTGCCAGCAGTGAGGGTACAGGCCGCTCTGGAAACACCATATATTTT. This encodes CASSEGTGRSGNTIYF.

The rearrangement uses TRBV27 and TRBJ2-1, with D uncertain. The CDR3 totals 16 residues. V gave up 0 bases and J gave up 2 bases, with 11 bases separating them. Germline values: CDR1 MNHEY, CDR2 SMNVEV (reference sequence). The chain's CDR3 is CASSLSRRFPYNEQFF. CDR3 bases: TGTGCCAGCAGTTTATCCAGAAGATTCCCCTACAATGAGCAGTTCTTC.

The rearrangement uses TRBV13 and TRBJ1-2; D uncertain. The V gene lost 4 bases and the J gene lost 4 bases, with 7 bases spanning the gap. CDR1 PRHDT and CDR2 FYEKMQ come from the germline V gene (reference sequence). The CDR3 runs 12 residues. CDR3 sequence: CASSSRSYGYTF. CDR3 DNA: TGTGCCAGCAGCTCCCGGAGCTATGGCTACACCTTC.

The chain has TRBV19 and TRBJ2-2; D gene ambiguous. Trimming pared 10 bases from V and 0 bases from J, leaving 15 bases between. Germline V gives CDR1 LNHDA, CDR2 SQIVND (reference sequence). The CDR3 loop spans 15 amino acids. DNA for the CDR3: TGTGCCATAAGGCCGGGTGGCCCGAACACCGGGGAGCTGTTTTTT. The encoded protein is CAIRPGGPNTGELFF.

The V and J genes are TRBV25-1 and TRBJ1-2; D call uncertain. The CDR3 is 11 amino acids. Germline CDR1 and CDR2: MGHDK and SYGVNS. V dropped 5 bases and J dropped 7 bases, with 8 bases sitting between them. This CDR3 is CASSSGVGYTF. The CDR3, as DNA: TGTGCCAGCAGTTCGGGAGTTGGCTACACCTTC.